The rows below give T cell receptor beta chains drawn from one sample of a study of cytomegalovirus exposure and HLA in healthy donors. The method was immunoSEQ multiplex PCR; TCRdb's version includes in-frame clones alone and lacks a portion of them. Among 75,000 to 100,000 clones listed, approximately 96% were seen once. The sequencing input was PBMCs. These receptors came from a man aged 18 to 30 in good health and CMV-seronegative. The CDR3 runs from the conserved cysteine through the conserved F or W. A D gene is named only where the DNA matches it firmly. The size entry is marked missing in some rows and otherwise reads once, few, many or a size class.

D gene,V gene,J gene,clone size,CDR3 protein,CDR3 DNA
NA,TRBV10-3,TRBJ2-4,once,CAISAVPKNIQYF,TGTGCCATCAGTGCAGTTCCCAAAAACATTCAGTACTTC
TRBD1,TRBV18,TRBJ2-1,NA,CASSSGQGDRYNEQFF,TGTGCCAGCTCGTCGGGACAGGGAGACCGCTACAATGAGCAGTTCTTC
TRBD1,TRBV4-3,TRBJ1-2,NA,CASSQAGTGLVSGYTF,TGCGCCAGCAGCCAAGCCGGGACAGGGTTGGTGAGTGGCTACACCTTC
TRBD2,TRBV5-4,TRBJ2-1,once,CASSLALAGDEQFF,TGTGCCAGCAGCTTGGCATTAGCGGGAGATGAGCAGTTCTTC
NA,TRBV5-6,TRBJ2-4,NA,CASSLDEGRNIQYF,TGTGCCAGCAGCTTGGACGAGGGCAGAAACATTCAGTACTTC
TRBD2,TRBV10-3,TRBJ2-5,NA,CAISEPLGLAGEGERETQYF,TGTGCCATCAGTGAGCCCCTCGGACTAGCGGGAGAAGGGGAGCGAGAGACCCAGTACTTC
NA,TRBV11-3,TRBJ2-1,once,CASSLDQAGNEQFF,TGTGCCAGCAGCTTAGACCAAGCGGGCAATGAGCAGTTCTTC
NA,TRBV5-4,TRBJ2-1,NA,CASSLGGDEQFF,TGTGCCAGCAGCTTAGGCGGGGATGAGCAGTTCTTC
TRBD2,TRBV4-1,TRBJ2-1,NA,CASSQPRLAGRYNEQFF,TGCGCCAGCAGCCAACCTCGACTAGCGGGACGCTACAATGAGCAGTTCTTC
NA,TRBV9,TRBJ1-1,NA,CASSVGVQVNTEAFF,TGTGCCAGCAGCGTAGGGGTACAGGTTAACACTGAAGCTTTCTTT
TRBD1,TRBV6-5,TRBJ1-1,once,CASSYGDRGTEAFF,TGTGCCAGCAGTTACGGCGACAGGGGGACTGAAGCTTTCTTT
NA,TRBV19,TRBJ1-5,once,CASSIGSWGDQPQHF,TGTGCCAGTAGTATAGGTTCGTGGGGCGATCAGCCCCAGCATTTT
TRBD2,TRBV19,TRBJ2-3,NA,CASSHSGSSTDTQYF,TGTGCCAGTAGCCATAGCGGGAGTAGCACAGATACGCAGTATTTT
TRBD2,TRBV7-8,TRBJ2-1,NA,CASSPMGLAGGGEQFF,TGTGCCAGCAGCCCCATGGGACTAGCGGGAGGCGGCGAGCAGTTCTTC
TRBD2,TRBV7-9,TRBJ2-3,NA,CASSSGLAGVVLGPDTQYF,TGTGCCAGCAGCTCGGGACTAGCGGGAGTGGTCCTGGGTCCAGATACGCAGTATTTT
TRBD1,TRBV19,TRBJ1-1,NA,CASSGPDRASWMNTEAFF,TGTGCCAGTAGCGGCCCCGACAGGGCCAGTTGGATGAACACTGAAGCTTTCTTT
NA,TRBV30,TRBJ1-3,NA,CAWSAGFEGNTIYF,TGTGCCTGGAGTGCAGGGTTCGAAGGAAACACCATATATTTT
NA,TRBV19,TRBJ1-1,NA,CASSRGGMNTEAFF,TGTGCCAGTAGTCGAGGCGGGATGAACACTGAAGCTTTCTTT
NA,TRBV6-1,TRBJ1-6,NA,CASSEFEGTYNSPLHF,TGTGCCAGCAGTGAGTTCGAGGGCACCTATAATTCACCCCTCCACTTT
NA,TRBV28,TRBJ2-7,NA,CASSTPGDVTYEQYF,TGTGCCAGCAGTACCCCAGGGGACGTCACCTACGAGCAGTACTTC
TRBD1,TRBV5-1,TRBJ2-3,NA,CASSPGQGADTQYF,TGCGCCAGCAGCCCAGGACAGGGGGCAGATACGCAGTATTTT
TRBD2,TRBV18,TRBJ2-5,NA,CASSPQSGRAIETQYF,TGTGCCAGCTCACCACAGAGCGGGAGGGCCATAGAGACCCAGTACTTC
TRBD1,TRBV5-1,TRBJ2-5,once,CASSSGTGLEETQYF,TGCGCCAGCAGCTCCGGGACAGGTTTGGAGGAGACCCAGTACTTC
TRBD1,TRBV11-2,TRBJ2-7,NA,CASSSPGQGYEQYF,TGTGCCAGCAGCTCGCCGGGACAGGGGTACGAGCAGTACTTC
NA,TRBV4-3,TRBJ1-2,NA,CASSHLADNYGYTF,TGCGCCAGCAGCCACCTTGCGGATAACTATGGCTACACCTTC
TRBD2,TRBV9,TRBJ2-5,NA,CASSTRGGPGEKETQYF,TGTGCCAGCAGCACCCGGGGGGGGCCAGGAGAAAAAGAGACCCAGTACTTC
TRBD1,TRBV19,TRBJ1-5,NA,CASSIIGTGLNQPQHF,TGTGCCAGTAGTATAATCGGGACAGGGCTCAATCAGCCCCAGCATTTT
NA,TRBV29-1,TRBJ2-3,NA,CSVEDRRGSTDTQYF,TGCAGCGTTGAGGATCGCAGGGGAAGCACAGATACGCAGTATTTT
NA,TRBV9,TRBJ1-1,NA,CASSVVGRLDTEAFF,TGTGCCAGCAGCGTAGTTGGCAGGTTGGATACTGAAGCTTTCTTT
NA,TRBV2,TRBJ1-2,NA,CASSEARGTPYGYTF,TGTGCCAGCAGTGAAGCGCGGGGGACTCCCTATGGCTACACCTTC
NA,TRBV9,TRBJ1-5,NA,CASSVATGQPQHF,TGTGCCAGCAGCGTAGCTACGGGACAGCCCCAGCATTTT
NA,TRBV19,TRBJ1-5,NA,CASDWNQPQHF,TGTGCCAGTGACTGGAATCAGCCCCAGCATTTT
NA,TRBV29-1,TRBJ1-2,NA,CSVVGRGAGYTF,TGCAGCGTTGTGGGACGCGGGGCTGGCTACACCTTC
NA,TRBV5-1,TRBJ2-1,NA,CASSAEVLAEYNEQFF,TGCGCCAGCAGTGCCGAAGTATTAGCGGAGTACAATGAGCAGTTCTTC
NA,TRBV27,TRBJ1-1,NA,CASSPGQNTEAFF,TGTGCCAGCAGCCCAGGACAGAACACTGAAGCTTTCTTT
NA,TRBV6-5,TRBJ2-2,NA,CASLHRGGTGELFF,TGTGCCAGCCTCCACAGGGGAGGCACCGGGGAGCTGTTTTTT
TRBD1,TRBV19,TRBJ2-7,NA,CASRPGQGAYEQYF,TGTGCCAGTCGGCCGGGACAGGGAGCCTACGAGCAGTACTTC
NA,TRBV11-3,TRBJ2-5,NA,CASSFRETQYF,TGTGCCAGCAGCTTCCGGGAGACCCAGTACTTC
NA,TRBV20-1,TRBJ2-5,NA,CSARVGETQYF,TGCAGTGCTAGAGTCGGAGAGACCCAGTACTTC
TRBD1,TRBV27,TRBJ1-2,NA,CASSLGTGAYGYTF,TGTGCCAGCAGTTTAGGGACAGGGGCCTATGGCTACACCTTC
TRBD2,TRBV6-4,TRBJ2-3,NA,CASSESAGDTDTQYF,TGTGCCAGCAGTGAGTCAGCGGGAGACACAGATACGCAGTATTTT